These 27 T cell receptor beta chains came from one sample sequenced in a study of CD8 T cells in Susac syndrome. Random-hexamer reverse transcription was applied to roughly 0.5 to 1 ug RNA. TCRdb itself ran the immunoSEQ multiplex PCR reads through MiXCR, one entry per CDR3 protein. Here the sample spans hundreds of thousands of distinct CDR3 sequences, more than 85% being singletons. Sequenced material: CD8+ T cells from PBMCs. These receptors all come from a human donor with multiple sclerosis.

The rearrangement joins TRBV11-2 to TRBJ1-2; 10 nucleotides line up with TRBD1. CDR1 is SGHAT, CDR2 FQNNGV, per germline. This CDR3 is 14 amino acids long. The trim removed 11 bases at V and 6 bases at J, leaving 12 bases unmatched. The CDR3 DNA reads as TGTGCCGTTTGGGACAGGGGATCCTTAGATGGCTACACCTTC. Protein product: CAVWDRGSLDGYTF.

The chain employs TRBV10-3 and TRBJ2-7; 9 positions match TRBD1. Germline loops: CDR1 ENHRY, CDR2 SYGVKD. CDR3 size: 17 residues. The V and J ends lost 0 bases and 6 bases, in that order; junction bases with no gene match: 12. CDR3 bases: TGTGCCATCAGTGAGTCCTTAATCGTGACAGGGGGAAGCGAGCAGTACTTC. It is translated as CAISESLIVTGGSEQYF.

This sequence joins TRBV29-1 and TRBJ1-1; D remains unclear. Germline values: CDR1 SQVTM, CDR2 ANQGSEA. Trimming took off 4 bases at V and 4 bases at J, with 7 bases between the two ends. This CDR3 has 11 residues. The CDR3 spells CSVVRGTEAFF. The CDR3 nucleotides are TGCAGCGTTGTACGAGGCACTGAAGCTTTCTTT.

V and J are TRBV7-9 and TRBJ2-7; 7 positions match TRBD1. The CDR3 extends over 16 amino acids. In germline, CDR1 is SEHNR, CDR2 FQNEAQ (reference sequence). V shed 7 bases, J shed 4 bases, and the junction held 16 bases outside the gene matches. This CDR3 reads CASTNIGDRDRYEQYF. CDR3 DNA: TGTGCCAGCACTAATATCGGGGACCGGGACAGATACGAGCAGTACTTC.

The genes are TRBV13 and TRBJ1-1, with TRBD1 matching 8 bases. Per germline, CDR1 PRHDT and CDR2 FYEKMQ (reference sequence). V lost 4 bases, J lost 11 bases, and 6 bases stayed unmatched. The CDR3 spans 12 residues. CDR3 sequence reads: CASSSTRQGAFF. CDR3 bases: TGTGCCAGCAGCTCGACTCGACAGGGGGCTTTCTTT.

CDR3 region: CASSYSATGNTEAFF. The CDR3 DNA sequence: TGTGCCAGCAGTTACTCGGCTACAGGGAACACTGAAGCTTTCTTT. This chain connects TRBV6-5 to TRBJ1-1; possibly TRBD1 for D (5 bases). CDR3 size: 15 residues. Trimming shortened V by 0 bases and J by 1 base, and 9 bases separated the two germline ends. Germline assignment: CDR1 MNHEY and CDR2 SVGAGI.

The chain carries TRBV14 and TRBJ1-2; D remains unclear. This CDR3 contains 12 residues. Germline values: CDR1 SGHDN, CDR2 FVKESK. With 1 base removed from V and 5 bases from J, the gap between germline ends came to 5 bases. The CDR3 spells CASSQASYGYTF. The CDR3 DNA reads TGTGCCAGCAGCCAAGCGTCGTATGGCTACACCTTC.

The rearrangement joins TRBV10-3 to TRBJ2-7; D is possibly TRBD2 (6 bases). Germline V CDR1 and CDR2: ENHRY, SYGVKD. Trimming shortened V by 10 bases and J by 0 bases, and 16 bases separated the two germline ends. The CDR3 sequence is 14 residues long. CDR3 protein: CATISPGDSYEQYF. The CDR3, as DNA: TGTGCCACCATCAGTCCGGGAGACTCCTACGAGCAGTACTTC.

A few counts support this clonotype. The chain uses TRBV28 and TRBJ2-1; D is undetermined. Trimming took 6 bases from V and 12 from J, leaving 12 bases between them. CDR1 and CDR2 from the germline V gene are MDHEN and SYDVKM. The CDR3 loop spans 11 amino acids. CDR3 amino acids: CASSTVSVQFF. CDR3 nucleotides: TGTGCCAGCAGCACCGTGTCGGTGCAGTTCTTC.

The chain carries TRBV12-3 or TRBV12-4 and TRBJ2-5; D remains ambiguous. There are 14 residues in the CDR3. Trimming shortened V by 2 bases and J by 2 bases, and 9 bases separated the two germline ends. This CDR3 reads CASSLLVRQETQYF. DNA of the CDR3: TGTGCCAGCAGTTTACTGGTCAGACAAGAGACCCAGTACTTC.

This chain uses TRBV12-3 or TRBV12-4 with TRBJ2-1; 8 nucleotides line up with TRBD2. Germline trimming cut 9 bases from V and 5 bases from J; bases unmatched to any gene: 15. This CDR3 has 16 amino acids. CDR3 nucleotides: TGTGCCAGTCGGGGAGTGGTAGCGGGAATTAACAATGAGCAGTTCTTC. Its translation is CASRGVVAGINNEQFF.

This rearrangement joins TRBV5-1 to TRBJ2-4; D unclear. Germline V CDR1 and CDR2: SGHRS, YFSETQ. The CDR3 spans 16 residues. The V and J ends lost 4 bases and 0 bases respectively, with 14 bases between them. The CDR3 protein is CASSPQDRIAKNIQYF. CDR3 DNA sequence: TGCGCCAGCAGCCCCCAGGACCGGATAGCCAAAAACATTCAGTACTTC.

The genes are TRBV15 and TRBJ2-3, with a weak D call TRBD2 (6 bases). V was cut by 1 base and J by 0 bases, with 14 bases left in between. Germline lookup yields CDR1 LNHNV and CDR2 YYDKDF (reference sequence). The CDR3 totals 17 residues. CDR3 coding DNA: TGTGCCACCAGCAGAGTTGGGGGGACGTCTAGCACAGATACGCAGTATTTT. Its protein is CATSRVGGTSSTDTQYF.

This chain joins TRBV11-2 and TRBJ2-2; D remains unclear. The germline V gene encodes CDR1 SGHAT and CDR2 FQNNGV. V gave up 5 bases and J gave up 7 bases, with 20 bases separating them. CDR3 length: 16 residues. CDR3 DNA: TGTGCCAGCAGCCCCTTCTTGAGGCCTCGAATCGGGGAGCTGTTTTTT. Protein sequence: CASSPFLRPRIGELFF.

The CDR3 bases are TGTGCCAGCAGCCTCCGGGACAGGGCGGGCACCGGGGAGCTGTTTTTT. This encodes CASSLRDRAGTGELFF. This chain joins TRBV9 and TRBJ2-2; the match to TRBD1 covers 9 bases. The length of the CDR3 is 16 residues. CDR1 is SGDLS and CDR2 is YYNGEE in the germline V gene. The V and J ends lost 4 bases and 4 bases, in that order; junction bases with no gene match: 8.

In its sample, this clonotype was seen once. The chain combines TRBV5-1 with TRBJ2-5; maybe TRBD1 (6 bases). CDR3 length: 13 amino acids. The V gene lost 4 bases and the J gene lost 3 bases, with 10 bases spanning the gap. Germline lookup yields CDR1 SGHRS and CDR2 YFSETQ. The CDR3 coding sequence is TGCGCCAGCAGCACCAGGACAGAAGAGACCCAGTACTTC. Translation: CASSTRTEETQYF. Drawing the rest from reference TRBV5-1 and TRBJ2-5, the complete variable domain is KAGVTQTPRYLIKTRGQQVTLSCSPISGHRSVSWYQQTPGQGLQFLFEYFSETQRNKGNFPGRFSGRQFSNSRSEMNVSTLELGDSALYLCASSTRTEETQYFGPGTRLLVL.

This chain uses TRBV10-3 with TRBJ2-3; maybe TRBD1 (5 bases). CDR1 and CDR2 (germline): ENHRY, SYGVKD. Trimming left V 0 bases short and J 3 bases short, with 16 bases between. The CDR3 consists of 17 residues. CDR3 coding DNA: TGTGCCATCAGTGAGTCCCCCGACAGTGGGATTACAGATACGCAGTATTTT. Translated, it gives CAISESPDSGITDTQYF.

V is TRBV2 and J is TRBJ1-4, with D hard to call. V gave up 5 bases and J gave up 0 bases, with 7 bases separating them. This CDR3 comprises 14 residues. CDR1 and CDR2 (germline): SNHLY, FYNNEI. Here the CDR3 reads CASSRIATNEKLFF. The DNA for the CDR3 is TGTGCCAGCAGTCGGATTGCAACTAATGAAAAACTGTTTTTT.

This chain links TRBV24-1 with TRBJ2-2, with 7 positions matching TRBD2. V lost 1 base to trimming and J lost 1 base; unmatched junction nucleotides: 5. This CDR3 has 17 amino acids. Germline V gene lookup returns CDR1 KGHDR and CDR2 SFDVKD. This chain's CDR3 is CATSDLTGGRNTGELFF. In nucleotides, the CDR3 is TGTGCCACCAGTGATTTAACCGGCGGGAGGAACACCGGGGAGCTGTTTTTT.

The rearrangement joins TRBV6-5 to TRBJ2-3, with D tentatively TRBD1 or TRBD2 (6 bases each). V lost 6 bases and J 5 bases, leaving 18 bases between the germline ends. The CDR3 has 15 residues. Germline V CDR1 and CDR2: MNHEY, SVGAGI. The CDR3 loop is CASSPLSGGGDTQYF. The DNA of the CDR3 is TGTGCCAGCAGCCCTCTCAGCGGAGGGGGAGATACGCAGTATTTT.

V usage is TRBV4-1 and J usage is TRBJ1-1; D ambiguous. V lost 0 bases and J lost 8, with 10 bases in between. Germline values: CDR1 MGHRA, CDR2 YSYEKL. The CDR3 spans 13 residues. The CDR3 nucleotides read TGCGCCAGCAGCCAAGATTGGGCGATGGAAGCTTTCTTT. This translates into CASSQDWAMEAFF.

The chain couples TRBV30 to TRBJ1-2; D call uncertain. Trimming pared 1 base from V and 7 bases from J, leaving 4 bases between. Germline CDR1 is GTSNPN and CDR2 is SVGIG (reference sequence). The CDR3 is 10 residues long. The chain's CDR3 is CAWSEVGYTF. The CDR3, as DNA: TGTGCCTGGAGTGAAGTTGGCTACACCTTC.

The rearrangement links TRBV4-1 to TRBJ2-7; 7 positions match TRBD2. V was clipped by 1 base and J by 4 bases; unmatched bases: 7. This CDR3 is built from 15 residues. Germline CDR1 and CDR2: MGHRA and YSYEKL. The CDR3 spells CASSQGAGIAYEQYF. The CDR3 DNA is TGCGCCAGCAGCCAAGGAGCGGGAATCGCTTACGAGCAGTACTTC.

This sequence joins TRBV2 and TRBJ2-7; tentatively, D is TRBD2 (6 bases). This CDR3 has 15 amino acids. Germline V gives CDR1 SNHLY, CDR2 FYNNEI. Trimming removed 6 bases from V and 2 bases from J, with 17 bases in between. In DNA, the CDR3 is TGTGCCAGCAGCATACCCGGGACTCCTGCCTACGAGCAGTACTTC. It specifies CASSIPGTPAYEQYF.

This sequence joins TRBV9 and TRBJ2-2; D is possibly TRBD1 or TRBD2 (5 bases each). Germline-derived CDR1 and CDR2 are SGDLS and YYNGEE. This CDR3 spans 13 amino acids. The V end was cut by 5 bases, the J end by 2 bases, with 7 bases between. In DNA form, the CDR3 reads TGTGCCAGCAGGAGGGGAAACACCGGGGAGCTGTTTTTT. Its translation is CASRRGNTGELFF. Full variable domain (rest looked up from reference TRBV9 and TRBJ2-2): DSGVTQTPKHLITATGQRVTLRCSPRSGDLSVYWYQQSLDQGLQFLIQYYNGEERAKGNILERFSAQQFPDLHSELNLSSLELGDSALYFCASRRGNTGELFFGEGSRLTVL.

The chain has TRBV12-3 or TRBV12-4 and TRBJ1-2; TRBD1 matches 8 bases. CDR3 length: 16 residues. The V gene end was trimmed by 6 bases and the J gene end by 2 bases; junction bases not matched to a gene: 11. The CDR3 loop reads CASSPGTGDSNYGYTF. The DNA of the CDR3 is TGTGCCAGCAGCCCTGGGACAGGAGATTCAAACTATGGCTACACCTTC.

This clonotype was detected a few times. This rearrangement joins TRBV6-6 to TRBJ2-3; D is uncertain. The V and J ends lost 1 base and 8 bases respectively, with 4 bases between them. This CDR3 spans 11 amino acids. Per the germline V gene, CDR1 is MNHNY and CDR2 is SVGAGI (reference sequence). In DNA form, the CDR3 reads TGTGCCAGCAGTTACTATGGTACGCAGTATTTT. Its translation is CASSYYGTQYF.